The entry below describes one TCR beta chain. Its antigen remains unidentified. The protocol was immunoSEQ multiplex PCR, while the TCRdb copy is restricted to in-frame clones and leaves out a portion. Among roughly 150,000 clones listed, approximately 88% were seen once. The sample comes from a study of radiation and T cells in renal cell carcinoma. Study-level information: Nephrectomy followed 15 Gy stereotactic body radiation by 4 weeks. Findings and caveats of the study: Top tumor clonotypes rose in blood 2 weeks post-radiation, then contracted.

Time point denoted: blood 2 weeks post-SBRT. Treatment given: 15 Gy SBRT to primary tumor, nephrectomy 4 weeks later. This renal cell carcinoma was of the clear cell type. The input for sequencing was blood, taken from a patient whose treatment included radiotherapy and nephrectomy. The sequence was obtained from a woman aged 45-60 years with renal cell carcinoma.

The CDR3, as DNA: TGCGCCAGTAGGCGACAGGAGGGTTATGGCTACACCTTC. Translated, it gives CASRRQEGYGYTF. This chain uses TRBV5-1 with TRBJ1-2, with D possibly being TRBD1 (6 bases). V lost 8 bases to trimming and J lost 5 bases, with 16 bases between them. This CDR3 is built from 13 residues. Germline values: CDR1 SGHRS, CDR2 YFSETQ.